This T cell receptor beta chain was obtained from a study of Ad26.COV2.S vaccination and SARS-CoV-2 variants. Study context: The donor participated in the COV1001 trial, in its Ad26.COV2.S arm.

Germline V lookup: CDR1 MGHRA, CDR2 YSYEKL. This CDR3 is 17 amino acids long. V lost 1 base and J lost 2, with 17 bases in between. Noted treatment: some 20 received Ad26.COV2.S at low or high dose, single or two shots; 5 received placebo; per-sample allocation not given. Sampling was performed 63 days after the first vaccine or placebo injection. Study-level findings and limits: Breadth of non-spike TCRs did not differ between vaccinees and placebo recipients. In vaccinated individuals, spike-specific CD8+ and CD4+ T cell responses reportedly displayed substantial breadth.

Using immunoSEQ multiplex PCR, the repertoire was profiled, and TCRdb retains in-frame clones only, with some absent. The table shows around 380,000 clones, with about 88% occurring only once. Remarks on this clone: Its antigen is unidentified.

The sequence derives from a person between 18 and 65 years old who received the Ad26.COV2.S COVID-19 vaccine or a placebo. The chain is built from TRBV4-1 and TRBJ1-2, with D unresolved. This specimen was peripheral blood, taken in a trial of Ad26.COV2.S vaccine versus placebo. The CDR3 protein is CASSQGFLGSSNYGYTF. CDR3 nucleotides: TGCGCCAGCAGCCAAGGTTTTCTGGGGAGTTCCAACTATGGCTACACCTTC.